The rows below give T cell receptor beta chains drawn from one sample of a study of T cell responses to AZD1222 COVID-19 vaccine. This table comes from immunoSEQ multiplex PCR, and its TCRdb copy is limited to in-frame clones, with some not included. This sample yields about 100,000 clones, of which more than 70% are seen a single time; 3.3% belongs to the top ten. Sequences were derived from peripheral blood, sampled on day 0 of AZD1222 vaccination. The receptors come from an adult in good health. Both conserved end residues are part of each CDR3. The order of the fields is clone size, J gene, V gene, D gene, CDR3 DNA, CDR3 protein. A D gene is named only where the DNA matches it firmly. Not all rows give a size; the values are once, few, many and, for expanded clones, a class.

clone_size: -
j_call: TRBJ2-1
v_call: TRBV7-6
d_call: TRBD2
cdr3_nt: TGTGCCAGCGCGCCAGGCGGGGGGTTCTACAATGAGCAGTTCTTC
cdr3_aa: CASAPGGGFYNEQFF

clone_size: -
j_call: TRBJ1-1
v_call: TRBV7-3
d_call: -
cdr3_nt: TGTGCCAGCAGCTTAGGGATAAACACTGAAGCTTTCTTT
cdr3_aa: CASSLGINTEAFF

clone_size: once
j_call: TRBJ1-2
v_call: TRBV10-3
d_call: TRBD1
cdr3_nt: TGTGCCATCAGTGAGTCGACAGGGGGCTTTTCAAGTGGCTACACCTTC
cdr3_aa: CAISESTGGFSSGYTF

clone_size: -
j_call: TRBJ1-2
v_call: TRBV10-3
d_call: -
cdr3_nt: TGTGCCATCAGTGACTCTACCTGGCTTTCTAACTATGGCTACACCTTC
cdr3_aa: CAISDSTWLSNYGYTF

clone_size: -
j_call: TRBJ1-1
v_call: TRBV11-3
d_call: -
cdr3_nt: TGTGCCAGCAGCTTACTTGGGAACACTGAAGCTTTCTTT
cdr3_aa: CASSLLGNTEAFF

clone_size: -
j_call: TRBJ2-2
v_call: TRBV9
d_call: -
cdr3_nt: TGTGCCAGCAGCGTAGTTATGGGGACCGGGGAGCTGTTTTTT
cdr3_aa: CASSVVMGTGELFF

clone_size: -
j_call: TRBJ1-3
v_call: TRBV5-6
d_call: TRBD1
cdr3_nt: TGTGCCAGCAGCCTCAGAACAGGGGTTTCTGGAAACACCATATATTTT
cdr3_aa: CASSLRTGVSGNTIYF

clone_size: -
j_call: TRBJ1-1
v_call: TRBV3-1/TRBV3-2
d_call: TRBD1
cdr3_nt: TGTGCCAGCAGCCAAGGGGACAGTGAAGCTTTCTTT
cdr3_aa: CASSQGDSEAFF

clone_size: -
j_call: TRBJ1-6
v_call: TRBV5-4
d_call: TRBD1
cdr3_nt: TGTGCCAGCACCCTAACCGGGACAGGGGGTTCACCCCTCCACTTT
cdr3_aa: CASTLTGTGGSPLHF

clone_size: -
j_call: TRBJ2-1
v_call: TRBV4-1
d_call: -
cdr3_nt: TGCGCCAGCAGCCAAGATCTTTTAATCTTCGGGGTCTTC
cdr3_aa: CASSQDLLIFGVF

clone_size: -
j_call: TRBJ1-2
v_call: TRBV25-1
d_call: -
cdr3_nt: TGTGCCAGCAGTGAATTATCCGGGACCGGCGGCTACACCTTC
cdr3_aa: CASSELSGTGGYTF

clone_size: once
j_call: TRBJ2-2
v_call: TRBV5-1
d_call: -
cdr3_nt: TGCGCCAGCAGCTTGGATGGGGCGAACACCGGGGAGCTGTTTTTT
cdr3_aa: CASSLDGANTGELFF